Listed here is a single TCR beta chain. The sample comes from a study of CD8 T cells in Susac syndrome. cDNA came from about 0.5 to 1 ug RNA primed by random hexamers. Amplification of TCR beta CDR3 used immunoSEQ multiplex PCR across 54 Vbeta and 13 Jbeta. TCRdb reanalysed the immunoSEQ multiplex PCR reads using MiXCR and keeps one entry per CDR3 protein. The table has more than 95,000 distinct CDR3 sequences, around 94% seen once. The CDR3 covers 15 residues. Germline CDR1 reads MNHEY; CDR2 reads SVGEGT. With 6 bases removed from V and 2 bases from J, the gap between germline ends came to 15 bases. The sequenced sample consisted of CD4+ T cells from PBMCs. The chain links TRBV6-2 or TRBV6-3 to TRBJ2-3; D ambiguous. The TCR was taken from a human donor in good health. Written as DNA, the CDR3 is TGTGCCAGCAGCACAAGGACGGCGACCACAGATACGCAGTATTTT. Translation: CASSTRTATTDTQYF.